Shown below are 28 T cell receptor beta chains from a single sample sequenced in a study of neurological immune-mediated disorders. TCRdb reprocessed the 5' RACE reads via MiXCR and lists one record per CDR3 protein. The repertoire holds 80,000 to 100,000 distinct CDR3 sequences, with around 3.4% as singletons. The source material was PBMCs. These receptors were collected from a woman aged 45-59 years with multiple sclerosis.

Notes on this clonotype: The junction and the germline gene differ at one end; a read error may be behind it. The chain couples TRBV10-2 to TRBJ1-6, with 8 bases that match TRBD1. CDR3 length: 15 amino acids. The germline CDR1 and CDR2 sequences are WSHSY and SAAADI. Written as DNA, the CDR3 is TGCGCCAGCAGTGAGGTGGACAGGGTTGATTCACCCCTCAACTTT. Residues: CASSEVDRVDSPLNF.

This clonotype has at least ten counts. The chain has TRBV7-2 and TRBJ2-2, with 16 nucleotides matching TRBD2. The CDR3 is 19 amino acids. From germline, CDR1 is SGHTA and CDR2 FQGNSA. V shed 5 bases and J 4 bases; nucleotides not matched to a gene: 10. The CDR3 DNA sequence: TGTGCCAGCAGCCTAAAGCTGGGACTAGCGGGGGGGCGCACCGGGGAGCTGTTTTTT. This gives the protein CASSLKLGLAGGRTGELFF.

There are many counts of this clonotype. The chain has TRBV5-6 and TRBJ1-1; 7 positions agree with TRBD1. This CDR3 comprises 13 residues. From germline, CDR1 is SGHDT and CDR2 YYEEEE. The junction had 6 bases not matched to a gene; V was cut back by 6 bases and J by 4 bases. The CDR3 reads CASTVQGRTEAFF. The CDR3 DNA reads as TGTGCCAGCACCGTACAGGGGCGCACTGAAGCTTTCTTT.

This clonotype was seen ten or more times. This chain's CDR3 is CASSLYTAGHTF. CDR3 DNA sequence: TGTGCCAGCAGTTTATATACAGCGGGCCACACCTTC. The genes are TRBV28 and TRBJ1-2, with D unclear. The V end lost 1 base, the J end lost 12 bases, and 12 bases lay between the germline ends. The germline V gene has CDR1 MDHEN and CDR2 SYDVKM. The CDR3 totals 12 residues.

The genes are TRBV11-2 and TRBJ2-4, with TRBD1 identical over 8 bases. CDR1 is SGHAT and CDR2 is FQNNGV in the germline V gene. This CDR3 is 15 amino acids long. Trimming cost V 5 bases and J 3 bases; bases outside gene matches: 6. The CDR3 loop reads CASSPGGKGKNIQYF. In DNA form, the CDR3 reads TGTGCCAGCAGCCCAGGGGGCAAGGGCAAAAACATTCAGTACTTC.

This clonotype came up many times. This chain uses TRBV20-1 with TRBJ2-7; TRBD2 aligns across 7 bases. Germline V gene sequence: CDR1 DFQATT, CDR2 SNEGSKA (reference sequence). The trim removed 0 bases at V and 7 bases at J, leaving 3 bases unmatched. The CDR3 has 12 residues. The CDR3 is CSARDGGEEQYF. For the CDR3, the DNA is TGCAGTGCTAGAGATGGGGGGGAAGAGCAGTACTTC.

This clonotype was counted between two and nine times. The V and J genes are TRBV6-6 and TRBJ2-5, with D perhaps matching TRBD1 (6 bases). Trimming shortened V by 7 bases and J by 5 bases, and 11 bases separated the two germline ends. The V gene's germline CDR1 is MNHNY and CDR2 SVGAGI (reference sequence). CDR3 size: 12 residues. The CDR3 DNA follows: TGTGCCAGCAACACAGGGACGGAGACCCAGTACTTC. The encoded protein is CASNTGTETQYF.

The table lists this clonotype with many counts. The chain combines TRBV4-1 with TRBJ2-7; D call uncertain. Germline V gene sequence: CDR1 MGHRA, CDR2 YSYEKL. The CDR3 length is 14 residues. V lost 4 bases and J lost 0, with 10 bases in between. The CDR3 reads CASSRPGRSYEQYF. CDR3 sequence (DNA): TGCGCCAGCAGCCGGCCGGGCCGCTCCTACGAGCAGTACTTC.

At least ten counts were recorded for this clonotype. The chain joins TRBV6-6 to TRBJ2-3; tentative D call: TRBD1 (5 bases). Germline assignment: CDR1 MNHNY and CDR2 SVGAGI (reference sequence). CDR3 size: 13 residues. The V and J ends lost 6 bases and 4 bases respectively, with 11 bases between them. CDR3 bases: TGTGCCAGCAGCCACATGGGGCCAGATACGCAGTATTTT. Translated, it gives CASSHMGPDTQYF.

This clonotype showed up many times. This rearrangement joins TRBV24-1 to TRBJ1-6, with unresolved D. The germline V gene encodes CDR1 KGHDR and CDR2 SFDVKD. The CDR3 length is 11 residues. The chain's CDR3 is CGEVYNSPLHF. The CDR3 nucleotides are TGTGGGGAGGTATATAATTCACCCCTCCACTTT.

Comment on this clonotype: A single base separates this from a much larger clone, so it may be a read error. V is TRBV18 and J is TRBJ2-7; TRBD2 might be the D (5 bases). The germline gives CDR1 KGHSH, CDR2 LQKENI. Deletions cut 0 bases from V and 0 bases from J, with 15 bases between. The CDR3 contains 17 residues. The DNA of the CDR3 is TGTGCCAGCTCACCACCGTTTTCGCGGAGGATCTCCTACGAGCAGTACTTC. It codes for CASSPPFSRRISYEQYF. The full variable domain, completed using reference TRBV18 and TRBJ2-7, is NAGVMQNPRHLVRRRGQEARLRCSPMKGHSHVYWYRQLPEEGLKFMVYLQKENIIDESGMPKERFSAEFPKEGPSILRIQQVVRGDSAAYFCASSPPFSRRISYEQYFGPGTRLTVT.

This clonotype was seen many times. The rearrangement joins TRBV20-1 to TRBJ1-1, with 8 bases aligning to TRBD1. V lost 1 base to trimming and J lost 1 base; unmatched junction nucleotides: 5. The CDR3 extends over 15 amino acids. Germline V gene lookup returns CDR1 DFQATT and CDR2 SNEGSKA (reference sequence). The CDR3 bases are TGCAGTGCTAGAGGGACCGGGACAGGGAACACTGAAGCTTTCTTT. This translates into CSARGTGTGNTEAFF.

This clonotype came up many times. At one end the junction does not follow the germline gene, possibly because of a read error. The rearrangement uses TRBV7-7 and TRBJ2-2; 8 positions agree with TRBD2. The CDR3 runs to 16 residues. Germline loops: CDR1 SSHAT, CDR2 FNYEAQ (reference sequence). The DNA of the CDR3 is TGTGCTAGCAGCTTACAAAGCGGGGGTTTGGCCGGGGAGCTGTTTTTT. This translates into CASSLQSGGLAGELFF.

This clonotype occurred many times. The rearrangement links TRBV4-1 to TRBJ2-2; D not certain. This CDR3 contains 16 residues. Trimming stripped 0 bases from V and 10 bases from J, with 18 bases between. The germline gives CDR1 MGHRA, CDR2 YSYEKL. The CDR3 DNA reads TGCGCCAGCAGCCAAGACCCCGGCCGCATCCCGAAGGAGCTGTTTTTT. It yields the protein CASSQDPGRIPKELFF.

In this sample, this clonotype turned up many times. The V call is TRBV10-3, the J call TRBJ2-7; 8 bases line up with TRBD1. Germline loops: CDR1 ENHRY, CDR2 SYGVKD. The CDR3 is made up of 14 amino acids. J was trimmed by 2 bases and V by 6 bases; bases with no gene match: 6. Here the CDR3 DNA reads TGTGCCATCAGAAACTCGGACAGGGCCTACGAGCAGTACTTC. As protein: CAIRNSDRAYEQYF.

As concerns this clonotype: A read error may explain this, as a much larger clone is one base away. V is TRBV5-1 and J is TRBJ2-6, with a tentative D call TRBD1 (7 bases). Germline V lookup: CDR1 SGHRS, CDR2 YFSETQ. The CDR3 spans 17 residues. The CDR3 loop is CASSLGGTDSGAKVLTF. In DNA form, the CDR3 reads TGCGCCAGCAGCTTGGGCGGGACAGACTCTGGGGCCAAAGTCCTGACTTTC.

This clonotype was found many times. The CDR3 is CASSVITDTQYF. The CDR3 bases are TGTGCCAGCAGCGTAATTACTGATACGCAGTATTTT. The chain employs TRBV9 and TRBJ2-3, with D uncertain. Trimming cost V 1 base and J 6 bases, with 6 bases left between them. Looked up from germline, CDR1 is SGDLS and CDR2 is YYNGEE. The CDR3 is 12 amino acids.

This clonotype was seen many times. V and J are TRBV20-1 and TRBJ2-5, with D unclear. The CDR3 is 11 residues long. V was cut by 5 bases and J by 5 bases, with 9 bases left in between. Germline lookup yields CDR1 DFQATT and CDR2 SNEGSKA (reference sequence). CDR3 loop: CSASATETQYF. The DNA for the CDR3 is TGCAGTGCTTCAGCTACCGAGACCCAGTACTTC.

Ten or more counts support this clonotype. V is TRBV7-2 and J is TRBJ1-2, with TRBD1 identical over 7 bases. The germline CDR1 and CDR2 sequences are SGHTA and FQGNSA. CDR3 size: 14 residues. V gave up 5 bases and J gave up 7 bases; unmatched junction bases: 10. The CDR3 DNA follows: TGTGCCAGCAGCCCCACAGGGGCCGCTGGTGGCTACACCTTC. This translates into CASSPTGAAGGYTF.

This clonotype has at least ten counts. V gene TRBV20-1 combines with J gene TRBJ2-3, with D perhaps given as TRBD1 or TRBD2 (5 bases each). This CDR3 region has 13 residues. The V gene lost 3 bases and the J gene lost 5 bases, with 12 bases spanning the gap. Germline V gene data show CDR1 as DFQATT and CDR2 as SNEGSKA (reference sequence). CDR3 protein: CSASSTGRDTQYF. The DNA of the CDR3 is TGCAGTGCTAGCTCGACGGGGCGAGATACGCAGTATTTT.

The rearrangement links TRBV5-3 to TRBJ2-3; 10 nucleotides agree with TRBD2. TRBV5-3 is noted as an ORF with a role that remains uncertain. The length of the CDR3 is 16 residues. Trimming cost V 0 bases and J 2 bases; bases outside gene matches: 3. CDR3 in amino acids: CARSLGLAGATDTQYF. In DNA, the CDR3 is TGTGCCAGAAGCTTGGGCCTAGCGGGGGCCACAGATACGCAGTATTTT.

This clonotype was observed many times. The V call is TRBV20-1, the J call TRBJ2-1, with D possibly matching TRBD2 (7 bases). Germline V gene sequence: CDR1 DFQATT, CDR2 SNEGSKA (reference sequence). The CDR3 is made up of 14 amino acids. V was shortened by 6 bases and J by 0 bases, with 12 bases between the two germline ends. CDR3 sequence (DNA): TGCAGTGCCGGGGGGCCTTTCTCCTACAATGAGCAGTTCTTC. Amino acid sequence: CSAGGPFSYNEQFF.

In this sample, this clonotype turned up many times. V is TRBV5-6 and J is TRBJ1-6, with no clear D. Trimming stripped 6 bases from V and 3 bases from J, with 7 bases between. Per the germline V gene, CDR1 is SGHDT and CDR2 is YYEEEE. The length of the CDR3 is 13 residues. Here the CDR3 reads CASTNLYNSPLHF. The CDR3 nucleotides are TGTGCCAGCACCAATCTCTATAATTCACCCCTCCACTTT. Using reference TRBV5-6 and TRBJ1-6 for the parts outside the CDR3, the full variable domain is DAGVTQSPTHLIKTRGQQVTLRCSPKSGHDTVSWYQQALGQGPQFIFQYYEEEERQRGNFPDRFSGHQFPNYSSELNVNALLLGDSALYLCASTNLYNSPLHFGNGTRLTVT.

This clonotype appeared a few times. The chain's CDR3 is CASSKDAGQLVYGYTF. The CDR3, as DNA: TGTGCCAGCTCAAAGGATGCGGGACAGCTCGTCTATGGCTACACCTTC. This sequence joins TRBV18 and TRBJ1-2; TRBD1 agrees at 7 bases. Trimming at V came to 5 bases and at J to 4 bases, leaving 13 bases not matched to a gene. Looked up from germline, CDR1 is KGHSH and CDR2 is LQKENI. CDR3 length equals 16 residues.

This clonotype appeared many times. The genes are TRBV7-8 and TRBJ2-6; 7 bases agree with TRBD1. J gave up 1 base and V 5 bases, and 8 bases lay outside the gene matches. Germline values: CDR1 SGHVS, CDR2 FQNEAQ. This CDR3 is 17 amino acids long. The CDR3 nucleotides are TGTGCCAGCAGCCGAGGGACAGTGATTTCTGGGGCCAACGTCCTGACTTTC. Translation gives CASSRGTVISGANVLTF.

This clonotype occurred a few times. The chain employs TRBV9 and TRBJ1-2, with D tentatively TRBD1 (5 bases). Looked up from germline, CDR1 is SGDLS and CDR2 is YYNGEE. Trimming cost V 2 bases and J 5 bases, with 16 bases left between them. The length of the CDR3 is 15 residues. CDR3 nucleotide sequence: TGTGCCAGCAGCGTCGGGACGGTTGGGGCATATGGCTACACCTTC. The encoded protein is CASSVGTVGAYGYTF. Together with reference TRBV9 and TRBJ1-2, the CDR3 gives the full variable domain: DSGVTQTPKHLITATGQRVTLRCSPRSGDLSVYWYQQSLDQGLQFLIQYYNGEERAKGNILERFSAQQFPDLHSELNLSSLELGDSALYFCASSVGTVGAYGYTFGSGTRLTVV.

This clonotype was observed at least ten times. This chain uses TRBV15 with TRBJ1-3; D is undetermined. The germline V gene encodes CDR1 LNHNV and CDR2 YYDKDF (reference sequence). Trimming cost V 0 bases and J 5 bases, with 8 bases left between them. CDR3 length: 14 residues. Here the CDR3 reads CATSRDDPRNTIYF. The DNA for the CDR3 is TGTGCCACCAGCAGAGATGACCCGAGAAACACCATATATTTT.

This clonotype has ten or more counts. This sequence joins TRBV12-3 or TRBV12-4 and TRBJ2-7; either TRBD1 or TRBD2 may supply D (5 bases each). This CDR3 contains 14 residues. The V end lost 7 bases, the J end lost 2 bases, and 15 bases lay between the germline ends. In nucleotides, the CDR3 is TGTGCCAGCAACCCCCGGGGCAGGGCCTACGAGCAGTACTTC. This gives the protein CASNPRGRAYEQYF.